This record concerns one T cell receptor (beta chain) sequence. Trimming cost V 7 bases and J 5 bases; bases outside gene matches: 5. Germline V gene sequence: CDR1 SGHRS, CDR2 YFSETQ. The CDR3 has 12 amino acids. Produced via immunoSEQ multiplex PCR; TCRdb's table is partial and in-frame only. The sample carries around 200,000 clones, roughly nine tenths recorded once. The sample originates from a study of blood T cell repertoires in COVID-19. Turning to the study itself: The United States, Italy and Spain were the sources of the acute and convalescent COVID-19 samples.

This sequence was found in a man aged 65 to 85 with active or convalescent COVID-19. J is TRBJ1-2 and V is TRBV5-1, with 7 bases lining up with TRBD1. Sequencing was carried out using peripheral blood. The CDR3 DNA reads as TGCGCCAGCGGTTCGACAGGGTATGGCTACACCTTC. The encoded protein is CASGSTGYGYTF. Filled out from reference TRBV5-1 and TRBJ1-2, the complete variable domain reads KAGVTQTPRYLIKTRGQQVTLSCSPISGHRSVSWYQQTPGQGLQFLFEYFSETQRNKGNFPGRFSGRQFSNSRSEMNVSTLELGDSALYLCASGSTGYGYTFGSGTRLTVV.